Listed below are T cell receptor beta chains from one sample, sequenced in a study of blood T cell repertoires in COVID-19. Sequenced by immunoSEQ multiplex PCR; TCRdb stores in-frame clones only, minus some. The sample has about 210,000 clones; 80% to 90% are singletons. What was sequenced was peripheral blood. The receptors were sampled from a man aged 50-60 years with active or convalescent COVID-19. Each CDR3 is given with its conserved first and last residue. A D gene is named only where the DNA matches it firmly. The size field is filled for only some rows; it gives once, few, many or a size class.

-	TRBV5-1	TRBJ2-5	-	TGCGCCAGCAGCTCGGCCGGGGGAGGCCAAGAGACCCAGTACTTC	CASSSAGGGQETQYF
TRBD1	TRBV24-1	TRBJ2-1	-	TGTGCCACCAGTGGACTGAGGGACAGCCTATACAATGAGCAGTTCTTC	CATSGLRDSLYNEQFF
-	TRBV6-5	TRBJ1-1	-	TGTGCCAGCAGTTACTTCCGGGGGGGCACTGAAGCTTTCTTT	CASSYFRGGTEAFF
-	TRBV29-1	TRBJ2-1	-	TGCAGCGTACGTGGGAGCTCCTACAATGAGCAGTTCTTC	CSVRGSSYNEQFF
-	TRBV7-2	TRBJ2-3	-	TGTGCCAGCAGCTTGGGGGGGGCTAGCACAGATACGCAGTATTTT	CASSLGGASTDTQYF
-	TRBV4-1	TRBJ2-1	once	TGCGCCAGCTCACTTTATCATAATGAGCAGTTCTTC	CASSLYHNEQFF
-	TRBV7-8	TRBJ1-5	-	TGTGCCAGCAGCTTAGTTTCTACAGGGTACAATCAGCCCCAGCATTTT	CASSLVSTGYNQPQHF
TRBD2	TRBV6-6	TRBJ2-7	once	TGTGTCAGCAGCCCTTCGGGGGGGGGTTCCTACGAGCAGTACTTC	CVSSPSGGGSYEQYF
-	TRBV4-2	TRBJ2-2	-	TGTGCCAGCAGCCCCTTAGGGAGCTCGCTGAACACCGGGGAGCTGTTTTTT	CASSPLGSSLNTGELFF
TRBD1	TRBV11-2	TRBJ2-7	-	TGTGCCAGCAGTTGGGACAGCTCCTACGAGCAGTACTTC	CASSWDSSYEQYF
TRBD2	TRBV20-1	TRBJ2-2	-	TGCAGTGCTAGTCCTAACGGGGGGGACACCGGGGAGCTGTTTTTT	CSASPNGGDTGELFF
-	TRBV6-2/TRBV6-3	TRBJ2-1	-	TGTGCCAGCAGTTACCCACAGGTGTCCTACAATGAGCAGTTCTTC	CASSYPQVSYNEQFF
-	TRBV12-3/TRBV12-4	TRBJ1-1	once	TGTGCCTCCCAGAGACAGACGAACACTGAAGCTTTCTTT	CASQRQTNTEAFF
-	TRBV23-1	TRBJ1-2	few	TGCGCCAGCAGTCACCCAGGTGGCCAGGGCTACACCTTC	CASSHPGGQGYTF
-	TRBV6-5	TRBJ1-2	-	TGTGCCAGCAGACCGGGACTTCTGGGCTATGGCTACACCTTC	CASRPGLLGYGYTF
TRBD1	TRBV6-6	TRBJ1-4	-	TGTGCCAGCAGTTACCGACAGGGAACTAATGAAAAACTGTTTTTT	CASSYRQGTNEKLFF
TRBD1	TRBV7-2	TRBJ2-2	-	TGTGCCAGCAGCTCCGGGACAGGGCTAAAGGAGCTGTTTTTT	CASSSGTGLKELFF
TRBD1	TRBV29-1	TRBJ1-2	few	TGCAGCGTCCGAACATCCAGGACAGGGAAGAGTGGCTACACCTTC	CSVRTSRTGKSGYTF
-	TRBV9	TRBJ1-3	-	TGTGCCAGCAGCGTAGATCGGGGGGGATACACCATATATTTT	CASSVDRGGYTIYF
-	TRBV28	TRBJ2-5	-	TGTGCCAGCAGTGCAGGGGATAATGGGGAGACCCAGTACTTC	CASSAGDNGETQYF
TRBD1	TRBV5-1	TRBJ2-5	-	TGCGCCAGCAGCTTCGACAGGGTTTACCAAGAGACCCAGTACTTC	CASSFDRVYQETQYF
-	TRBV30	TRBJ1-2	-	TGTGCCTGGACGATCGGGGGCTATGGCTACACCTTC	CAWTIGGYGYTF
TRBD2	TRBV7-3	TRBJ2-5	-	TGTGCCAGCAGCTCATGCAAAAACCCACGGGGGGACCAAGAGACCCAGTACTTC	CASSSCKNPRGDQETQYF
-	TRBV7-2	TRBJ2-4	-	TGTGCCAGCAGCCCCTACGCCCGGGGATCGGCCAAAAACATTCAGTACTTC	CASSPYARGSAKNIQYF
-	TRBV9	TRBJ2-2	-	TGTGCCAGCAGCGTAGGGCCCCCTCCGACCGGGGAGCTGTTTTTT	CASSVGPPPTGELFF
-	TRBV5-1	TRBJ2-3	once	TGCGCCAGCAGCTTGGAGCGTCCGAGCACAGATACGCAGTATTTT	CASSLERPSTDTQYF
TRBD2	TRBV7-3	TRBJ2-1	-	TGTGCCAGCAGCTTTATAGCGGGAGGGGACAATGAGCAGTTCTTC	CASSFIAGGDNEQFF
TRBD1	TRBV5-1	TRBJ1-1	-	TGCGCCAGCAGCTCACAGGGGGGGAACACTGAAGCTTTCTTT	CASSSQGGNTEAFF
-	TRBV6-5	TRBJ2-7	-	TGTGCCAGCCGACGGGGGTCCTACGAGCAGTACTTC	CASRRGSYEQYF
-	TRBV28	TRBJ1-2	-	TGTGCCAGCAGTTTAGGCAACGACTATGGCTACACCTTC	CASSLGNDYGYTF
TRBD1	TRBV14	TRBJ1-1	-	TGTGCCAGCAGCCCCTTGGGACAGTTGAACACTGAAGCTTTCTTT	CASSPLGQLNTEAFF
TRBD2	TRBV4-3	TRBJ2-1	-	TGCGCCAGCAGCCAACTAGGAGGGCTAGCGGGAGAGCAGTTCTTC	CASSQLGGLAGEQFF
TRBD2	TRBV5-1	TRBJ2-7	-	TGCGCCAGCAGCTTGCCGACTAGCGGGAGCTACGAGCAGTACTTC	CASSLPTSGSYEQYF
-	TRBV6-1	TRBJ1-2	once	TGTGCCAGCACGCTATCAGGACTTTCTAACTATGGCTACACCTTC	CASTLSGLSNYGYTF
TRBD1	TRBV5-1	TRBJ2-5	-	TGCGCCAGCGGGTTCCCGGGACAGCAAGAGACCCAGTACTTC	CASGFPGQQETQYF
TRBD2	TRBV3-1/TRBV3-2	TRBJ2-1	-	TGTGCCAGCAGGTTAGCGGGAGAGCAGTTCTTC	CASRLAGEQFF
-	TRBV14	TRBJ2-3	-	TGTGCCAGCAGCTCCTTGGGGCAGTCCACAGATACGCAGTATTTT	CASSSLGQSTDTQYF
TRBD2	TRBV7-7	TRBJ2-5	-	TGTGCTAGCAGCAAGAGGGTCGGGGGGTTGGAGACCCAGTACTTC	CASSKRVGGLETQYF
TRBD1	TRBV28	TRBJ2-5	-	TGTGCCAGCAGTTTACGGACAGGGCTCCAAGAGACCCAGTACTTC	CASSLRTGLQETQYF
-	TRBV9	TRBJ2-1	-	TGTGCCAGCAGCGTCGGCGGCCGAAGCTCCTACAATGAGCAGTTCTTC	CASSVGGRSSYNEQFF
-	TRBV5-1	TRBJ1-5	few	TGCGCCAGCAGCTTGACAGGGCATAGCAATCAGCCCCAGCATTTT	CASSLTGHSNQPQHF
TRBD2	TRBV5-4	TRBJ2-1	-	TGTGCCAGCAGCTCGGGACTAGCGGGGTCCCTGGGTGAGCAGTTCTTC	CASSSGLAGSLGEQFF
TRBD2	TRBV28	TRBJ2-3	-	TGTGCCAGCAGTTTACCCCCACTAGCGGGAGGGCGGGGAGATACGCAGTATTTT	CASSLPPLAGGRGDTQYF
-	TRBV4-1	TRBJ2-1	-	TGCGCCAGCAGCCAAGAGAGCTCCTACAATGAGCAGTTCTTC	CASSQESSYNEQFF
-	TRBV19	TRBJ1-2	-	TGTGCCAGTAGTTATGCGGTGAACTATGGCTACACCTTC	CASSYAVNYGYTF
TRBD1	TRBV15	TRBJ1-1	-	TGTGCCACCAGCAGAGGACCCAGGACAGGGCCGAACACTGAAGCTTTCTTT	CATSRGPRTGPNTEAFF
TRBD1	TRBV5-1	TRBJ2-5	-	TGCGCCAGCAGCCATGGGACAGGGGATGCAGAGACCCGGTACTTC	CASSHGTGDAETRYF
TRBD2	TRBV4-1	TRBJ2-7	-	TGCGCCAGCAGCCGGAGCTTAGCGGGAGGGCCCGACGAGCAGTACTTC	CASSRSLAGGPDEQYF
-	TRBV7-2	TRBJ1-1	-	TGTGCCAGCAGCTCTTACAGGGATGGGGGAGCTTTCTTT	CASSSYRDGGAFF
TRBD2	TRBV6-6	TRBJ2-2	-	TGTGCCAGCAGTTACACTAGCGTCCGGGAGCTGTTTTTT	CASSYTSVRELFF
TRBD1	TRBV2	TRBJ2-7	-	TGTGCCGGGGGACAGGACTCCTACGAGCAGTACTTC	CAGGQDSYEQYF